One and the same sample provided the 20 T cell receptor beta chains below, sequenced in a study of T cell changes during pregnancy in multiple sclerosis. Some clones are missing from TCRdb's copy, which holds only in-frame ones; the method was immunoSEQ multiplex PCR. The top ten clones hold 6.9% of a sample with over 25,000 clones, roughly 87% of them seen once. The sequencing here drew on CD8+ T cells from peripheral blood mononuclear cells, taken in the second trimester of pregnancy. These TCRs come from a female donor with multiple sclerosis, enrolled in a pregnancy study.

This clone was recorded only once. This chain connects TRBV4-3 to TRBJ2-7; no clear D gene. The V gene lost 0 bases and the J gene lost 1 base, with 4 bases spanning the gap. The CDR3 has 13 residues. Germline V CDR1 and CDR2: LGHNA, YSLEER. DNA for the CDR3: TGCGCCAGCAGCCAAGACAGGTCCTACGAGCAGTACTTC. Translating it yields CASSQDRSYEQYF.

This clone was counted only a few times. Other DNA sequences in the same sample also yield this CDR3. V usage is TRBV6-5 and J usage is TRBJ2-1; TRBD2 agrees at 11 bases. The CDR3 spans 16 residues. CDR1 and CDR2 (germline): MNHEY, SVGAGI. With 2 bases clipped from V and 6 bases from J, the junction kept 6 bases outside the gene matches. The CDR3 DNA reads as TGTGCCAGCAGTTACACGGGGCTAGCGGGAGGCAATGAGCAGTTCTTC. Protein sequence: CASSYTGLAGGNEQFF.

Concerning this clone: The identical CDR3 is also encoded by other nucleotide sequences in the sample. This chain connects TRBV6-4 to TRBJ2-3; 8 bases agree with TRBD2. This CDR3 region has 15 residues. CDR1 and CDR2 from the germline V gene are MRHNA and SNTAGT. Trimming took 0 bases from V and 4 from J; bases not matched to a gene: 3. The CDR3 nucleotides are TGTGCCAGCAGTGACTCGGCGGGAGGCCCAGATACGCAGTATTTT. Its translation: CASSDSAGGPDTQYF.

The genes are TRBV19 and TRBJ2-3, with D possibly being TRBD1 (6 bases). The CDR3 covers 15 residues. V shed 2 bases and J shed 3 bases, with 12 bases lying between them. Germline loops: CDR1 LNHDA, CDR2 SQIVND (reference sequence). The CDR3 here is CASSIQFTGTDTQYF. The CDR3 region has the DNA TGTGCCAGTAGTATACAATTTACAGGGACAGATACGCAGTATTTT.

The CDR3 DNA sequence: TGTGCCAGCAGTGAAAAAGTTGGAGGTGGGGAGACCCAGTACTTC. Translating gives CASSEKVGGGETQYF. The chain is built from TRBV6-1 and TRBJ2-5; D possibly corresponds to TRBD2 (5 bases). The CDR3 extends over 15 amino acids. Looked up from germline, CDR1 is MNHNS and CDR2 is SASEGT. The V gene lost 2 bases and the J gene lost 5 bases, with 15 bases spanning the gap.

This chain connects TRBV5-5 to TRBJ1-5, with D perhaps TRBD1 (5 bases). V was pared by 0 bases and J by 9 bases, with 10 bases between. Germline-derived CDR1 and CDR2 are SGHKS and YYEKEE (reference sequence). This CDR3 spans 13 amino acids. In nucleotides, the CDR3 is TGTGCCAGCAGCTTGGCTCAGGGTTGGCCCCAGCATTTT. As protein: CASSLAQGWPQHF.

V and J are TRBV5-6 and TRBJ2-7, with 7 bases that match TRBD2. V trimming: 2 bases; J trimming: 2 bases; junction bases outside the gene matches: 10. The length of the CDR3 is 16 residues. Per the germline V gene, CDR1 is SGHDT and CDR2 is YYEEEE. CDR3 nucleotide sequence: TGTGCCAGCAGCTTTGGAGGCGGGACTACCGCCTACGAGCAGTACTTC. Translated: CASSFGGGTTAYEQYF.

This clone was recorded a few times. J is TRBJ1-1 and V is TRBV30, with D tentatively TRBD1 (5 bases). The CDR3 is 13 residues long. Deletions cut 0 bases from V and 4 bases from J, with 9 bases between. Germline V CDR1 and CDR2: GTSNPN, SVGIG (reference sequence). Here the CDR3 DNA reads TGTGCCTGGAGTGTAGACAGATCCACTGAAGCTTTCTTT. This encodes CAWSVDRSTEAFF. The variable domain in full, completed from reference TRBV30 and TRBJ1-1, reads SQTIHQWPATLVQPVGSPLSLECTVEGTSNPNLYWYRQAAGRGLQLLFYSVGIGQISSEVPQNLSASRPQDRQFILSSKKLLLSDSGFYLCAWSVDRSTEAFFGQGTRLTVV.

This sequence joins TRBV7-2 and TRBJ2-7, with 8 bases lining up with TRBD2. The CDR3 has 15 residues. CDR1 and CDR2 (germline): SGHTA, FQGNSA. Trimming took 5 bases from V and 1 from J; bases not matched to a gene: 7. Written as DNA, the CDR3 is TGTGCCAGCAGCCCCGTCGGCGGGGGGTCCTACGAGCAGTACTTC. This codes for CASSPVGGGSYEQYF.

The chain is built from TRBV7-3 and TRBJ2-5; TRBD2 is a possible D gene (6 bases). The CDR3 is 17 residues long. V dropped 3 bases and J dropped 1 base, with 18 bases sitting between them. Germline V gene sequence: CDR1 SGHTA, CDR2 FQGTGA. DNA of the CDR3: TGTGCCAGCAGCTTGGCGGGATGGGGAGGTGGCCAAGAGACCCAGTACTTC. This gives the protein CASSLAGWGGGQETQYF.

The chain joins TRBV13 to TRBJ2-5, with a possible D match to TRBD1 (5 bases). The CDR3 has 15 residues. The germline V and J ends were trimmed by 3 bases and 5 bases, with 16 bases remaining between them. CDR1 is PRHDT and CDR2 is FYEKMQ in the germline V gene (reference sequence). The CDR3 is CASSFGRVKGETQYF. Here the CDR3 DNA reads TGTGCCAGCAGCTTTGGCAGGGTCAAAGGGGAGACCCAGTACTTC.

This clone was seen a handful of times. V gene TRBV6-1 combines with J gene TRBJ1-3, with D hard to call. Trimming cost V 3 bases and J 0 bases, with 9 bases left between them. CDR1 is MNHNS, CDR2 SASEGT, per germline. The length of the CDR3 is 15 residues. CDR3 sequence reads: CASSDAEDSGNTIYF. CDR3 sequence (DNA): TGTGCCAGCAGTGATGCGGAGGACTCTGGAAACACCATATATTTT.

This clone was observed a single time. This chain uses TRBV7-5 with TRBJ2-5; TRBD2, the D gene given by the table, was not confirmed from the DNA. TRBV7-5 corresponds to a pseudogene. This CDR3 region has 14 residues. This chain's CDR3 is CAKEGPELGETQYF. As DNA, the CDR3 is TGTGCCAAGGAGGGCCCCGAACTGGGAGAGACCCAGTACTTC.

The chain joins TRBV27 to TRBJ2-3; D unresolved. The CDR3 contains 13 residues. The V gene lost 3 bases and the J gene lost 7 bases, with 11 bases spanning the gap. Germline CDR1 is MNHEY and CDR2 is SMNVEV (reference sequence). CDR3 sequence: CASSLHNMNTQYF. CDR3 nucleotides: TGTGCCAGCAGTTTGCACAACATGAATACGCAGTATTTT.

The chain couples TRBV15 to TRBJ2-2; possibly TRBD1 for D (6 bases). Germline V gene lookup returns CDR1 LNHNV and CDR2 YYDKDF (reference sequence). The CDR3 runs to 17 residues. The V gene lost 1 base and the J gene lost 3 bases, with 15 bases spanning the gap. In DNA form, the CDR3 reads TGTGCCACCAGCAGAGTTGACGACAGGTGGGACACCGGGGAGCTGTTTTTT. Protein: CATSRVDDRWDTGELFF.

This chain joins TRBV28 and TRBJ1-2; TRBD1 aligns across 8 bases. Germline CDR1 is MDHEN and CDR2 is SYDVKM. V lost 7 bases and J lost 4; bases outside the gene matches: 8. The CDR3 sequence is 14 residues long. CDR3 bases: TGTGCCAGCATGTTGACAGGGGATATCTATGGCTACACCTTC. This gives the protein CASMLTGDIYGYTF.

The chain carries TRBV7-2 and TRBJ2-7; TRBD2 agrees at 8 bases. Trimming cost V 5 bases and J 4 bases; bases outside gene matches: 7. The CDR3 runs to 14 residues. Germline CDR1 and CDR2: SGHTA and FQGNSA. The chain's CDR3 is CASSPGLVTYEQYF. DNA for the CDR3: TGTGCCAGCAGCCCGGGACTAGTTACTTACGAGCAGTACTTC. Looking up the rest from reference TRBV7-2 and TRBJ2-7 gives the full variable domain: GAGVSQSPSNKVTEKGKDVELRCDPISGHTALYWYRQSLGQGLEFLIYFQGNSAPDKSGLPSDRFSAERTGGSVSTLTIQRTQQEDSAVYLCASSPGLVTYEQYFGPGTRLTVT.

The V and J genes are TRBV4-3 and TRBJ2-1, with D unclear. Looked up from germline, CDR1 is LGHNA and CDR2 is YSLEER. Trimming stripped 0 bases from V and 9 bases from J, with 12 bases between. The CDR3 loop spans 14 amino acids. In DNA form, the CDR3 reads TGCGCCAGCAGCCAAGACAGGCAGTTAGGTGAGCAGTTCTTC. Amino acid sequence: CASSQDRQLGEQFF.

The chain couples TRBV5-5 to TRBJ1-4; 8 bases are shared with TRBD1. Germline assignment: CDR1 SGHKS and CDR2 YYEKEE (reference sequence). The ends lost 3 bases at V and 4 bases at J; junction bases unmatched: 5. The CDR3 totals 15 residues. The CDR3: CASSSTGGGNEKLFF. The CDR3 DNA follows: TGTGCCAGCAGCTCCACAGGGGGTGGTAATGAAAAACTGTTTTTT.

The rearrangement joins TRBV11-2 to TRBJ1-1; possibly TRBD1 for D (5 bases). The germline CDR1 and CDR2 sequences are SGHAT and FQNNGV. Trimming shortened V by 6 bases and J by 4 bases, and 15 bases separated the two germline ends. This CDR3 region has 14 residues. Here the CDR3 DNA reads TGTGCCAGCAGAGGGACGGGGGGAATCACTGAAGCTTTCTTT. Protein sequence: CASRGTGGITEAFF. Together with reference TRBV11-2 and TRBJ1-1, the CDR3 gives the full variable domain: EAGVAQSPRYKIIEKRQSVAFWCNPISGHATLYWYQQILGQGPKLLIQFQNNGVVDDSQLPKDRFSAERLKGVDSTLKIQPAKLEDSAVYLCASRGTGGITEAFFGQGTRLTVV.